This is a list of T cell receptor beta chains from one sample in a study of cytomegalovirus exposure and HLA in healthy donors. Measured with immunoSEQ multiplex PCR; TCRdb has only the in-frame clones, and not every one. The sample has under 150,000 clones, almost 85% seen once. Sequencing was carried out using PBMCs. These receptor sequences come from a boy aged 2 to 10 in good health and CMV-seronegative. Both conserved end residues are part of each CDR3.

>TRBV5-6
CASSLPHEMNTEAFF
>TRBV10-3
CAISRLAGGPNEQFF
>TRBV19
CASATGAGNTIYF
>TRBV27
CASSQSGLYEQYF
>TRBV7-8
CASSLETGGSEDGYTF
>TRBV2
CAIHGRGWDTQYF
>TRBV6-8
CASSYSPGQGAPGFVPLHF
>TRBV10-3
CAISDLRGAQYF
>TRBV5-5
CASSLDRGQTGELFF
>TRBV5-4
CASSPVGGLRNTEAFF
>TRBV27
CASSLREKNTEAFF
>TRBV4-2
CASSQDTRRIMNTEAFF
>TRBV5-4
CASMPSGRETQYF
>TRBV6-5
CASSYSPGVRDTQYF
>TRBV13
CASVNPGGTEAFF
>TRBV5-1
CASSLGAANTEAFF
>TRBV6-5
CASSPRGKAVPEAFF
>TRBV5-1
CASSLQGTSGVEDTQYF
>TRBV30
CAWSPGTGNTEAFF
>TRBV10-3
CATLPETVTGEQYF
>TRBV27
CASSPGQGSVELFF
>TRBV19
CASSMGLAGGTGELFF
>TRBV7-9
CASSLDGGGGYTF
>TRBV7-2
CASSHSLGQESGYTF
>TRBV7-2
CASSLLSQGAYNSPLHF
>TRBV27
CASIDRGRAGELFF